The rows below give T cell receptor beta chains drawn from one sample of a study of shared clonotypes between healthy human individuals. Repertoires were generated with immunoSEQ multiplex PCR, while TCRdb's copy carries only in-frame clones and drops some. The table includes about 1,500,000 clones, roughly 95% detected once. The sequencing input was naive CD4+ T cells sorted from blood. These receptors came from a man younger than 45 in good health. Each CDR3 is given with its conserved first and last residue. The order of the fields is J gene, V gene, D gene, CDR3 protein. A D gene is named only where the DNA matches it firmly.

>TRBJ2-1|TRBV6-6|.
CASGEQGKAGWEQFF
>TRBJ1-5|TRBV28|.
CASSFRAHNQPQHF
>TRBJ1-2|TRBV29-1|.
CSVSEAYGYTF
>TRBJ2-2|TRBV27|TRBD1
CASTRQGHTGELFF
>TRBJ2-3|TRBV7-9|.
CASSQGPLYTDTQYF
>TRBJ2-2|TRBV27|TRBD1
CASSYRDRAGTGELFF
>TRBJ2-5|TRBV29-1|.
CSVVAPQETQYF
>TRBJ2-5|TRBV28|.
CASSLFLDIGIPYQETQYF
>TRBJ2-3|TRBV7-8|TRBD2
CASSPRRAGNTDTQYF
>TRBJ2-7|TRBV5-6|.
CASSETGSEGYEQYF
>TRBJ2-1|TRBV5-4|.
CASSSRLIIDEQFF
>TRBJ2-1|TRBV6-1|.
CASSVSVSYNEQFF
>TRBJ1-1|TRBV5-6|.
CASSQGGGGTEAFF
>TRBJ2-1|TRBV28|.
CASSLGLKQFF
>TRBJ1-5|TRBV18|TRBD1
CASSGQGNQPQHF
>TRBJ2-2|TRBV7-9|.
CASSADRNTGELFF
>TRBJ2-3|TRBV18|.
CASSPVDRSYTDTQYF
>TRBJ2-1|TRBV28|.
CASRLRAVPYNEQFF
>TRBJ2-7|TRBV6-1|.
CASSDRWDGSYEQYF
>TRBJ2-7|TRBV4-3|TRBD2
CASRGGTSKEQYF
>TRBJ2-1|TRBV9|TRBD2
CASSVLAGGPSEQFF